This passage covers 31 T cell receptor beta chains from one sample sequenced in a study of molecular identifiers for immune sequencing clone quantification. From the PCR reads, TCRdb called clonotypes with MiXCR, one entry per CDR3 protein. The data show about 23,000 distinct CDR3 sequences, under 20% seen once. Material for sequencing was naive CD8+ T cells from blood, with Jurkat cell RNA spiked in. Subset of the sample: FACS-sorted CD8+CD4-CCR7+CD45RA+ naive T cells. Source of these receptors: a human donor in good health. Some libraries in this study had Jurkat cell RNA spiked in.

This clonotype was counted many times. The chain carries TRBV28 and TRBJ1-1, with D tentatively TRBD1 (6 bases). The CDR3 spans 12 residues. Trimming left V 11 bases short and J 5 bases short, with 15 bases between. In germline, CDR1 is MDHEN, CDR2 SYDVKM. The CDR3 coding sequence is TGTGCCTCCACAGGGTCATGGACTGAAGCTTTCTTT. Translation gives CASTGSWTEAFF.

With regard to this clonotype: This may be a read error, as it is one base from a much larger clone. The rearrangement links TRBV7-9 to TRBJ2-7; D not resolved. Germline loops: CDR1 SEHNR, CDR2 FQNEAQ (reference sequence). This CDR3 is built from 14 residues. V was shortened by 3 bases and J by 5 bases, with 14 bases between the two germline ends. CDR3: CASSFGDGVHEQYF. The CDR3 region has the DNA TGTGCCAGCAGCTTTGGGGATGGGGTCCACGAGCAGTACTTC.

This clonotype appeared many times. The J gene is TRBJ2-2, the V gene TRBV19; TRBD1 is a possible D gene (5 bases). The V gene lost 4 bases and the J gene lost 0 bases, with 9 bases spanning the gap. The CDR3 loop spans 15 amino acids. Germline V gives CDR1 LNHDA, CDR2 SQIVND (reference sequence). The CDR3 region is CASSSGHPNTGELFF. DNA of the CDR3: TGTGCCAGTAGTAGCGGACACCCGAACACCGGGGAGCTGTTTTTT.

This clonotype was recorded many times. The V gene is TRBV28, the J gene TRBJ2-3, with 7 bases fitting TRBD1. The CDR3 sequence is 15 residues long. With 6 bases clipped from V and 0 bases from J, the junction kept 6 bases outside the gene matches. Germline V gene data show CDR1 as MDHEN and CDR2 as SYDVKM. This CDR3 is CASRKGTESTDTQYF. CDR3 DNA sequence: TGTGCCAGCAGAAAGGGGACAGAGAGCACAGATACGCAGTATTTT.

This clonotype was seen repeatedly, ten times or more. J is TRBJ1-1 and V is TRBV19, with 7 bases lining up with TRBD1. Germline V gene data show CDR1 as LNHDA and CDR2 as SQIVND (reference sequence). J lost 9 bases, V lost 3 bases, and 10 bases had no gene match. The CDR3 covers 14 residues. The CDR3 DNA reads as TGTGCCAGTAGTATCCAAACAGGGGCCCCCCAAGCTTTCTTT. Encoded protein: CASSIQTGAPQAFF.

The chain joins TRBV5-6 to TRBJ1-3; perhaps TRBD1 as D (5 bases). V was shortened by 5 bases and J by 0 bases, with 12 bases between the two germline ends. The CDR3 extends over 15 amino acids. CDR1 is SGHDT, CDR2 YYEEEE, per germline. CDR3 amino acids: CASSFGRDSGNTIYF. The CDR3 nucleotides are TGTGCCAGCAGTTTTGGCAGGGACTCTGGAAACACCATATATTTT.

This clonotype was seen ten or more times. The genes are TRBV28 and TRBJ1-1; D gene unclear. V dropped 2 bases and J dropped 3 bases, with 19 bases sitting between them. Germline V lookup: CDR1 MDHEN, CDR2 SYDVKM. This CDR3 is 17 amino acids long. DNA of the CDR3: TGTGCCAGCAGTTTACCGGGAGTTAGCGCCAGATACACTGAAGCTTTCTTT. Translating it yields CASSLPGVSARYTEAFF.

This clonotype ranks as medium-sized. The chain uses TRBV7-2 and TRBJ1-1, with D unresolved. This CDR3 is 12 amino acids long. CDR1 is SGHTA and CDR2 is FQGNSA in the germline V gene. The germline V and J ends were trimmed by 3 bases and 4 bases, with 6 bases remaining between them. In DNA, the CDR3 is TGTGCCAGCAGCTTCTTCGGCACTGAAGCTTTCTTT. Its translation is CASSFFGTEAFF.

This clonotype was seen a handful of times. A much larger clone lies a single base off, so this may be a read error. The chain links TRBV4-1 to TRBJ2-1, with 11 bases matching TRBD2. V lost 7 bases and J lost 6; bases outside the gene matches: 8. The CDR3 sequence is 15 residues long. CDR1 is MGHRA and CDR2 is YSYEKL in the germline V gene. Here the CDR3 reads CASNPSGTSGNEQFF. DNA of the CDR3: TGCGCCAGCAACCCATCCGGGACTAGCGGCAATGAGCAGTTCTTC.

This clonotype was seen at least ten times. The rearrangement uses TRBV30 and TRBJ2-7; D remains unclear. The V and J ends lost 3 bases and 2 bases respectively, with 8 bases between them. CDR3 length: 12 amino acids. Per germline, CDR1 GTSNPN and CDR2 SVGIG (reference sequence). CDR3 loop: CAWSAPTYEQYF. The CDR3 DNA is TGTGCCTGGAGCGCCCCGACCTACGAGCAGTACTTC.

This clonotype was recorded many times. The CDR3 sequence: CASSPKTGLNTGELFF. In nucleotides, the CDR3 is TGTGCCAGCAGCCCCAAGACAGGGTTGAACACCGGGGAGCTGTTTTTT. This chain joins TRBV7-6 and TRBJ2-2; TRBD1 aligns across 7 bases. Losses at the gene ends were 5 bases for V and 1 base for J; bases not matched to a gene: 7. The CDR3 length is 16 residues. Germline values: CDR1 SGHVS, CDR2 FNYEAQ.

At least ten counts were recorded for this clonotype. CDR3: CATTDRGNEQYF. The DNA for the CDR3 is TGTGCCACCACGGACAGGGGGAACGAGCAGTACTTC. V usage is TRBV28 and J usage is TRBJ2-7, with 10 nucleotides matching TRBD1. CDR1 is MDHEN, CDR2 SYDVKM, per germline. The CDR3 has 12 amino acids. The V segment lost 10 bases and the J segment 5 bases; nucleotides outside the gene matches: 5.

J is TRBJ1-5 and V is TRBV28; the match to TRBD1 covers 10 bases. Germline V gives CDR1 MDHEN, CDR2 SYDVKM. CDR3 length equals 17 residues. The J segment lost 1 base and the V segment lost 3 bases, leaving 6 bases of the junction unmatched. The chain's CDR3 is CASSLTGGVGSNQPQHF. In DNA form, the CDR3 reads TGTGCCAGCAGTTTGACAGGGGGCGTCGGGAGCAATCAGCCCCAGCATTTT.

This clonotype was recorded at least ten times. One end of the junction fails to match germline, which may point to a read error. The chain carries TRBV7-7 and TRBJ2-5; no clear D. Germline assignment: CDR1 SSHAT and CDR2 FNYEAQ (reference sequence). The CDR3 runs to 12 residues. The CDR3 reads CASSSTGETQYF. The CDR3 bases are TGTGCTAGCAGCTCGACCGGAGAGACCCAGTACTTC.

This clonotype has only a few counts. This may be a read error, as it is one base from a much larger clone. This chain uses TRBV4-2 with TRBJ2-7; D unresolved. Trimming stripped 4 bases from V and 3 bases from J, with 13 bases between. Germline values: CDR1 LGHNA, CDR2 YNFKEQ. There are 14 residues in the CDR3. The CDR3, as DNA: TGTGCCAGCAGCCCAGACACGGGCCTCTACGAGCAGTACTTC. Amino acid sequence: CASSPDTGLYEQYF.

This clonotype was seen a few times. This sequence joins TRBV2 and TRBJ2-3; D may be TRBD2 (5 bases). Per germline, CDR1 SNHLY and CDR2 FYNNEI. V gave up 4 bases and J gave up 5 bases, with 19 bases separating them. This CDR3 region has 16 residues. CDR3 DNA sequence: TGTGCCAGCAGTGTGCTCAGGAGGATGGAAAAAGATACGCAGTATTTT. Translated, it gives CASSVLRRMEKDTQYF.

Ten or more counts support this clonotype. The chain links TRBV11-2 to TRBJ1-2, with TRBD1 as a possible D gene (6 bases). Germline CDR1 and CDR2: SGHAT and FQNNGV. V lost 4 bases and J lost 4, with 10 bases in between. The CDR3 is 13 residues long. In DNA form, the CDR3 reads TGTGCCAGCAGCTCCGGACAGTCCTATGGCTACACCTTC. Its translation is CASSSGQSYGYTF.

Many counts were recorded for this clonotype. The rearrangement links TRBV12-3 or TRBV12-4 to TRBJ2-3, with 9 bases fitting TRBD2. The CDR3 consists of 15 residues. V lost 4 bases, J lost 1 base, and 3 bases stayed unmatched. The CDR3 region is CASSSRLAGTDTQYF. The CDR3 coding sequence is TGTGCCAGCAGTTCCAGACTAGCGGGCACAGATACGCAGTATTTT.

This clonotype was seen ten or more times. V and J are TRBV28 and TRBJ2-3, with 8 bases identical to TRBD2. V shed 7 bases, J shed 3 bases, and the junction held 18 bases outside the gene matches. Germline V gives CDR1 MDHEN, CDR2 SYDVKM. This CDR3 spans 18 amino acids. CDR3 DNA: TGTGCCAGCATGGCCTTTTCCGGGCTAGCGGGTGTAACAGATACGCAGTATTTT. This sequence encodes CASMAFSGLAGVTDTQYF.

This clonotype was seen repeatedly, ten times or more. J is TRBJ1-2 and V is TRBV9; TRBD1 matches at 8 bases. The junction had 8 bases not matched to a gene; V was cut back by 3 bases and J by 4 bases. This CDR3 comprises 15 residues. CDR1 is SGDLS, CDR2 YYNGEE, per germline. CDR3 bases: TGTGCCAGCAGCGCGGGACAGGATCGAGTCTATGGCTACACCTTC. Protein product: CASSAGQDRVYGYTF.

This clonotype occurred many times. This chain uses TRBV7-8 with TRBJ2-5; either TRBD1 or TRBD2 may supply D (6 bases each). Germline loops: CDR1 SGHVS, CDR2 FQNEAQ. V was shortened by 1 base and J by 9 bases, with 18 bases between the two germline ends. This CDR3 is 15 amino acids long. The CDR3 is CASSLDPRPGEAQYF. CDR3 coding DNA: TGTGCCAGCAGCTTAGATCCCAGGCCAGGGGAGGCCCAGTACTTC.

This clonotype was seen ten or more times. This chain connects TRBV13 to TRBJ2-5; no clear D. This CDR3 spans 14 amino acids. Germline V gene lookup returns CDR1 PRHDT and CDR2 FYEKMQ (reference sequence). V gave up 3 bases and J gave up 7 bases, with 15 bases separating them. This CDR3 reads CASSFGRTDRTQYF. CDR3 sequence (DNA): TGTGCCAGCAGCTTTGGTAGAACCGATAGGACCCAGTACTTC.

In its sample, this clonotype was seen many times. V and J are TRBV5-5 and TRBJ2-3, with TRBD1 identical over 7 bases. V shed 0 bases, J shed 1 base, and the junction held 5 bases outside the gene matches. Germline V lookup: CDR1 SGHKS, CDR2 YYEKEE (reference sequence). The CDR3 covers 16 residues. CDR3 protein: CASSLGQGVGTDTQYF. The CDR3 DNA reads TGTGCCAGCAGCTTGGGACAGGGAGTAGGCACAGATACGCAGTATTTT.

This clonotype was recorded many times. This rearrangement joins TRBV4-2 to TRBJ2-5; D perhaps matches TRBD2 (6 bases). The germline V gene encodes CDR1 LGHNA and CDR2 YNFKEQ. V dropped 4 bases and J dropped 2 bases, with 11 bases sitting between them. The CDR3 sequence is 14 residues long. CDR3 in amino acids: CASSPDGGQETQYF. As DNA, the CDR3 is TGTGCCAGCAGCCCGGACGGGGGACAAGAGACCCAGTACTTC.

V is TRBV6-5 and J is TRBJ2-3; TRBD2 agrees at 10 bases. This CDR3 spans 15 amino acids. From germline, CDR1 is MNHEY and CDR2 SVGAGI. V gave up 8 bases and J gave up 2 bases; unmatched junction bases: 7. The CDR3 is CASGMTSGLTDTQYF. CDR3 coding DNA: TGTGCCAGCGGGATGACTAGCGGGCTCACAGATACGCAGTATTTT.

V usage is TRBV7-2 and J usage is TRBJ2-3, with 8 bases lining up with TRBD2. The CDR3 runs 16 residues. Germline V lookup: CDR1 SGHTA, CDR2 FQGNSA. The V and J ends lost 4 bases and 2 bases, in that order; junction bases with no gene match: 8. CDR3: CASSSLAGYLTDTQYF. CDR3 DNA: TGTGCCAGCAGCTCCCTAGCGGGCTACCTCACAGATACGCAGTATTTT.

This clonotype was counted at least ten times. The chain combines TRBV6-2 or TRBV6-3 with TRBJ2-1, with D tentatively TRBD1 (5 bases). The CDR3 loop spans 15 amino acids. The germline gives CDR1 MNHEY, CDR2 SVGEGT. Trimming removed 2 bases from V and 8 bases from J, with 16 bases in between. The CDR3 reads CASSYGRAPRYEQFF. The CDR3 DNA follows: TGTGCCAGCAGTTACGGCAGGGCCCCAAGGTATGAGCAGTTCTTC.

This clonotype was found many times. The chain combines TRBV3-1 with TRBJ1-5; D remains ambiguous. Germline loops: CDR1 LGHDT, CDR2 YNNKEL (reference sequence). The V and J ends lost 4 bases and 4 bases respectively, with 8 bases between them. CDR3 length equals 13 residues. The CDR3 here is CASSPDRNQPQHF. The DNA for the CDR3 is TGTGCCAGCAGCCCTGACCGTAATCAGCCCCAGCATTTT.

With respect to this clonotype: Being one base from a much bigger clone, this may be a read error. The rearrangement joins TRBV6-5 to TRBJ1-6; 7 nucleotides line up with TRBD1. The CDR3 length is 15 residues. The germline V gene encodes CDR1 MNHEY and CDR2 SVGAGI. The CDR3 nucleotides are TGTGCCGGCAGTTACAGGGGACGGTATAATTCACCCCTCCACTTT. Protein: CAGSYRGRYNSPLHF.

This clonotype was detected many times. The chain couples TRBV19 to TRBJ2-3, with D possibly matching TRBD2 (5 bases). Trimming took 4 bases from V and 6 from J, leaving 14 bases between them. The CDR3 contains 14 residues. The V gene's germline CDR1 is LNHDA and CDR2 SQIVND (reference sequence). The CDR3 is CASSNSSRGDTQYF. The CDR3 coding sequence is TGTGCCAGTAGTAATTCCAGTCGCGGGGATACGCAGTATTTT.

This chain uses TRBV25-1 with TRBJ2-7, with D perhaps TRBD1 (5 bases). From germline, CDR1 is MGHDK and CDR2 SYGVNS. V was trimmed by 1 base and J by 6 bases, leaving 13 bases between them. This CDR3 has 14 residues. CDR3 nucleotide sequence: TGTGCCAGCAGTGAATGGGGTGGCAGGGTCGAGCAGTACTTC. Its protein is CASSEWGGRVEQYF.